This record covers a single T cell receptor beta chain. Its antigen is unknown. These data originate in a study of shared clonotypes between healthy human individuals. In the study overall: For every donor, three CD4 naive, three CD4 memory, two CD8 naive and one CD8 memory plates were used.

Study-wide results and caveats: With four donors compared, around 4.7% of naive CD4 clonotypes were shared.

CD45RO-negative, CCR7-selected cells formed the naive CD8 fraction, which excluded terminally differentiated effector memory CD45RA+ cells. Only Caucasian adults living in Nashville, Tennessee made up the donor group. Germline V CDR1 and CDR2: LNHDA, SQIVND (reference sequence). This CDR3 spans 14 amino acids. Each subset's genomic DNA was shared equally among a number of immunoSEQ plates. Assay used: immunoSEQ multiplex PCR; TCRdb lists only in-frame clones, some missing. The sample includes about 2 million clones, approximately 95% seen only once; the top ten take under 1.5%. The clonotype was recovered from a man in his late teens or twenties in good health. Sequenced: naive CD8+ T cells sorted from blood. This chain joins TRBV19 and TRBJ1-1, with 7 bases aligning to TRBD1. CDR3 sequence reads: CAAKEGGVGTEAFF. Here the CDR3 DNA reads TGTGCAGCGAAGGAAGGGGGCGTAGGTACTGAAGCTTTCTTT.